This T cell receptor beta chain derives from a study of response to subunit inactivated influenza vaccine. Whole-study findings and limits: Few new T cells, the authors suggested, are recruited by each seasonal influenza vaccination.

A remark on this clonotype: The antigen is unknown.

The CDR3 is 13 residues long. V was trimmed by 2 bases and J by 5 bases, leaving 9 bases between them. MiXCR, run by TCRdb on the RT-PCR reads, gives a single entry per CDR3 protein. The sample contains around 750,000 distinct CDR3 sequences, 20% to 25% of which appear only once. This specimen was PBMCs from blood, taken more than 4 days after vaccination. This sequence joins TRBV12-3 or TRBV12-4 and TRBJ2-5; a weak D match, TRBD1 (6 bases). This receptor was obtained from a man aged 45 to 65 who received an inactivated influenza vaccine. CDR3 nucleotides: TGTGCCAGCAGTTTAAACAGGGACGAGACCCAGTACTTC. It yields the protein CASSLNRDETQYF.